The rows below give T cell receptor beta chains drawn from one sample of a study of identical twins. TCRdb itself ran the 5' RACE reads through MiXCR, one entry per CDR3 protein. The profile covers under 350,000 distinct CDR3 sequences, with nearly 9.5% appearing a single time and roughly 6.8% taken by the ten largest. This sample was also put to use in a study of yellow fever vaccine responses in identical twins.

Source material: CD8+ T cells sorted from blood. These receptors came from a woman in her late teens or twenties in good health. CDR3s include the opening cysteine and the closing phenylalanine or tryptophan. Each record gives: D gene, V gene, J gene, clone size, CDR3 protein, CDR3 DNA. The D gene is left open where the match is weak. Only some rows state a clone size, as once, few, many or a class for expanded clones.

-	TRBV29-1	TRBJ2-7	many	CSVKDRTADNEQYF	TGCAGCGTTAAGGACAGAACGGCTGATAACGAGCAGTACTTC
-	TRBV30	TRBJ2-7	-	CASDTYEQYF	TGTGCCTCAGACACCTACGAGCAGTACTTC
-	TRBV23-1	TRBJ1-4	-	CASSQGPGAF	TGCGCCAGCAGTCAGGGCCCGGGGGCTTTT
TRBD2	TRBV11-2	TRBJ2-1	few	CASTEGLAGGDEQFF	TGTGCCAGCACCGAGGGACTAGCGGGGGGCGATGAGCAGTTCTTC
-	TRBV20-1	TRBJ1-3	-	CSARSLSGNTIYF	TGCAGTGCTAGAAGCCTTTCTGGAAACACCATATATTTT
-	TRBV29-1	TRBJ1-1	few	CSSLGGGKDTEAFF	TGCAGCTCCCTGGGGGGCGGCAAAGACACTGAAGCTTTCTTT
TRBD1	TRBV20-1	TRBJ2-7	-	CSARPMDRDHEQYF	TGCAGTGCTAGACCAATGGACAGGGACCACGAGCAGTACTTC
-	TRBV29-1	TRBJ2-2	many	CSVAHGLTGELFF	TGCAGCGTGGCCCATGGGCTCACCGGGGAGCTGTTTTTT
TRBD2	TRBV4-3	TRBJ2-7	-	CASSPSGGPLFEQYF	TGCGCCAGCAGCCCAAGCGGGGGCCCCCTCTTCGAGCAGTACTTC
TRBD2	TRBV6-4	TRBJ2-1	-	CAFWVLGLAGGIYNEQFF	TGTGCCTTCTGGGTGTTGGGACTAGCGGGGGGGATTTACAATGAGCAGTTCTTC
TRBD2	TRBV4-2	TRBJ2-3	-	CASSPTSGRALTDTQYF	TGTGCCAGCAGCCCTACTAGCGGGAGGGCCCTCACAGATACGCAGTATTTT
-	TRBV2	TRBJ2-5	many	CASGSWEETQYF	TGTGCCAGCGGGTCATGGGAGGAGACCCAGTACTTC
-	TRBV20-1	TRBJ2-2	-	CSARDQGGATTGELFF	TGCAGTGCTAGAGATCAAGGGGGGGCGACCACCGGGGAGCTGTTTTTT
TRBD2	TRBV30	TRBJ2-1	-	CAWSGGGDEQFF	TGTGCCTGGAGTGGGGGAGGGGATGAGCAGTTCTTC
TRBD1	TRBV7-8	TRBJ2-7	-	CASSRRDSSYEQYF	TGTGCCAGCAGCCGTCGGGACAGCTCCTACGAGCAGTACTTC
-	TRBV23-1	TRBJ2-7	-	CASSQALDLIPGEQYF	TGCGCCAGCAGCCAAGCTCTTGACCTAATTCCCGGCGAGCAGTACTTC
-	TRBV12-3/TRBV12-4	TRBJ2-1	many	CASSLGGEQFF	TGTGCCAGCAGCCTCGGGGGTGAGCAGTTCTTC
-	TRBV12-3/TRBV12-4	TRBJ2-1	few	CASSLWFSSYNEQFF	TGTGCCAGCAGTTTATGGTTCAGCTCCTACAATGAGCAGTTCTTC
TRBD1	TRBV2	TRBJ2-7	many	CASKETGGNEQYF	TGTGCCAGCAAGGAGACAGGGGGCAACGAGCAGTACTTC
-	TRBV20-1	TRBJ2-5	medium-sized	CSAGQGHDQETQYF	TGCAGTGCTGGTCAGGGACACGATCAAGAGACCCAGTACTTC
TRBD2	TRBV12-3/TRBV12-4	TRBJ2-3	many	CASSESSGGTDTQYF	TGTGCCAGCAGTGAATCTAGCGGGGGAACAGATACGCAGTATTTT
-	TRBV5-4	TRBJ2-7	-	CASSFSHDEQYF	TGTGCCAGCAGCTTTTCACACGACGAGCAGTACTTC
-	TRBV14	TRBJ2-1	few	CASSQDLGFEQFF	TGTGCCAGCAGCCAAGATCTCGGGTTTGAGCAGTTCTTC